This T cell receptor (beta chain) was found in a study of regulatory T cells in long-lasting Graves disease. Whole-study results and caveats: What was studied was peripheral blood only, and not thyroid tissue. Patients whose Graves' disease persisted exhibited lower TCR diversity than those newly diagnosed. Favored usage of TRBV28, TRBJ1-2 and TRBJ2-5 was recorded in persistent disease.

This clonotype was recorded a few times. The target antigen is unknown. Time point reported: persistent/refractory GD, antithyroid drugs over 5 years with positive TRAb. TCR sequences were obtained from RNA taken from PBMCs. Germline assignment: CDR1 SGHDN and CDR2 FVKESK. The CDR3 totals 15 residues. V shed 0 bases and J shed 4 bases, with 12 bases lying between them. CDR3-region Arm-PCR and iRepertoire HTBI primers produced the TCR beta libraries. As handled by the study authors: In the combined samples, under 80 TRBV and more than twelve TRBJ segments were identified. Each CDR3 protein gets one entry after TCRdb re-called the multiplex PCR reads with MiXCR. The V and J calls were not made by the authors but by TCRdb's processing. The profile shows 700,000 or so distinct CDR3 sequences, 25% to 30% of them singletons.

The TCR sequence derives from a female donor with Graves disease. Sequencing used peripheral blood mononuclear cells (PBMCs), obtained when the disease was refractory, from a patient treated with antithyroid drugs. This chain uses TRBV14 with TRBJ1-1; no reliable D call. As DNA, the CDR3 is TGTGCCAGCAGCCAAGATCTGGGAGGGTTCACTGAAGCTTTCTTT. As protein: CASSQDLGGFTEAFF.